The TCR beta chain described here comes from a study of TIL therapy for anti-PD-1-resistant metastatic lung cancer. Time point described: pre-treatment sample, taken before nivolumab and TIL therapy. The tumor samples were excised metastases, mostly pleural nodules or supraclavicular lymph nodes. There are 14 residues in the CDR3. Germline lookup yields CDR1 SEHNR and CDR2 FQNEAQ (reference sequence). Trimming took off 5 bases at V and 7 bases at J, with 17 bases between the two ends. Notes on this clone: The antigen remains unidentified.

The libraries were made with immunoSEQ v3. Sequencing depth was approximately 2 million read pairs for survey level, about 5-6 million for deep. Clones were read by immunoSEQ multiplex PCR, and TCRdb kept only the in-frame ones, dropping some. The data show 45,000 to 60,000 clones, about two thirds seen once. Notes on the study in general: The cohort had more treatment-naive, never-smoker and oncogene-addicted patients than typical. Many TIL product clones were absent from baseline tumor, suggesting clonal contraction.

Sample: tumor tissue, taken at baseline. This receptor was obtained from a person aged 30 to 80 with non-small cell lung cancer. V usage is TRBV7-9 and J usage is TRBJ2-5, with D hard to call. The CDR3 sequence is CASSPHGGSGTQYF. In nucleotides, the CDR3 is TGTGCCAGCAGCCCCCATGGTGGGTCCGGGACCCAGTACTTC.